This T cell receptor (beta chain) was sequenced during a study of shared clonotypes between healthy human individuals. Study results and caveats: Clonotypes shared by all four sorted-subset donors had higher generation probabilities than non-shared clonotypes. Specimens sampled were limited to blood, with tissue repertoires likely differing.

Produced via immunoSEQ multiplex PCR; TCRdb's table is partial and in-frame only. The table has about 2.4 million clones, just over 90% seen once. This CDR3 contains 15 residues. V gave up 2 bases and J gave up 5 bases, with 15 bases separating them. Germline lookup yields CDR1 MNHNS and CDR2 SASEGT. Each donor was a Caucasian adult residing in Nashville, Tennessee. For this clone: As yet, its antigen is unknown.

The sample was naive CD4+ T cells sorted from blood. Subset in this sample: CD45RA+ positively selected. The chain combines TRBV6-1 with TRBJ1-1; D is perhaps TRBD1 (5 bases). The origin of this receptor is a man aged 18 to 30 in good health. The CDR3 spells CASSEWGRAGTEAFF. The CDR3 DNA reads TGTGCCAGCAGTGAATGGGGCAGGGCGGGAACTGAAGCTTTCTTT.